This paragraph reports one T cell receptor (beta chain). Assignment of participants to cohorts was predicated upon participant-reported clinical history. Looked up from germline, CDR1 is MNHNY and CDR2 is SVGAGI (reference sequence). The CDR3 sequence is 16 residues long. Trimming took 4 bases from V and 0 from J, leaving 10 bases between them. The sample belongs to a study of blood T cell repertoires in COVID-19. Study context: Sites in the United States, Italy and Spain provided acute and convalescent COVID-19 samples. PBMCs, B-cell-depleted T cells, or T cells provided the cDNA or gDNA that made up the material.

Per the study methods: Amplifying reference gene primers gave estimates of nucleated cell counts. Assay used: immunoSEQ multiplex PCR; TCRdb lists only in-frame clones, some missing. V and J calls and clone size are copied from that table; D and trimming were computed from the DNA. Of 250,000 to 300,000 clones in the sample, 90% were seen once. The chain is built from TRBV6-6 and TRBJ1-6; tentative D call: TRBD1 (6 bases). This clonotype was sampled from a woman in her twenties or thirties who had recovered from COVID-19. The sample consisted of PBMCs or T cells enriched from blood (not recorded which). The CDR3 nucleotides are TGTGCCAGCAGTTCGACAGGAAGCTCCTATAATTCACCCCTCCACTTT. Translation gives CASSSTGSSYNSPLHF.